This TCR beta chain came from a study of T cell responses to AZD1222 COVID-19 vaccine. Regarding this clone: What it binds is not known.

General study findings and limits: Repertoire sampling occurred only after the peak T cell response. Mostly white British, mostly female donors; authors suggested clonal diversity may be underestimated. Elevations in Spike-specific TCR breadth and depth followed administration of two AZD1222 doses.

Data came from immunoSEQ multiplex PCR; TCRdb stores just in-frame clones and leaves some out. The data hold some 64,000 clones, with over 80% observed a single time. This CDR3 is built from 15 residues. The germline V and J ends were trimmed by 4 bases and 5 bases, with 15 bases remaining between them. In germline, CDR1 is SGDLS, CDR2 YYNGEE. V is TRBV9 and J is TRBJ2-2, with D possibly being TRBD2 (6 bases). This sequence originates from an adult who received the MenACWY meningococcal vaccine as a control. Sequenced here: peripheral blood, sampled 28 days after the second dose of the MenACWY control vaccine. The CDR3 coding sequence is TGTGCCAGCAGCCCCCGGGAGCGCTCTACCGGGGAGCTGTTTTTT. Protein product: CASSPRERSTGELFF.